The 29 T cell receptor beta chains in this list originate from one sample, sequenced in a study of human T cells and chemical hapten exposure. Time point meaning: patch test 2, 6 weeks after DPC sensitization. Treatment here: therapeutic diphenylcyclopropenone sensitization with weekly scalp DPC. A single record per CDR3 protein comes from TCRdb applying MiXCR to the RACE reads. The sample includes more than 80,000 distinct CDR3 sequences, around 9.3% of them seen just once. The starting material was whole blood, obtained in connection with sensitization to the hapten diphenylcyclopropenone (DPC). All receptors come from a woman between 45 and 60 years old with alopecia areata. Some clones in this sample may be carry-over from other donors' samples.

At least ten counts were recorded for this clonotype. The chain has TRBV7-8 and TRBJ2-1; maybe TRBD2 (6 bases). V dropped 2 bases and J dropped 6 bases, with 14 bases sitting between them. This CDR3 contains 15 residues. Germline V gene lookup returns CDR1 SGHVS and CDR2 FQNEAQ. The CDR3 sequence is CASSLTTRGGNEQFF. In DNA, the CDR3 is TGTGCCAGCAGCTTAACGACGAGGGGAGGCAATGAGCAGTTCTTC. The whole variable domain, filled in from reference TRBV7-8 and TRBJ2-1, reads GAGVSQSPRYKVAKRGQDVALRCDPISGHVSLFWYQQALGQGPEFLTYFQNEAQLDKSGLPSDRFFAERPEGSVSTLKIQRTQQEDSAVYLCASSLTTRGGNEQFFGPGTRLTVL.

This clonotype has a handful of counts. The V gene is TRBV7-9, the J gene TRBJ2-7, with D uncertain. The V and J ends lost 5 bases and 3 bases respectively, with 23 bases between them. CDR3 length: 17 residues. Looked up from germline, CDR1 is SEHNR and CDR2 is FQNEAQ (reference sequence). The CDR3 DNA sequence: TGTGCCAGCAGCAACACCCCCCGGATGACCCCTTACTACGAGCAGTACTTC. Translated, it gives CASSNTPRMTPYYEQYF.

This chain joins TRBV5-1 and TRBJ1-1, with no clear D. The CDR3 has 13 residues. Germline-derived CDR1 and CDR2 are SGHRS and YFSETQ. V lost 0 bases and J lost 8, with 11 bases in between. CDR3 sequence reads: CASSLGPQAEAFF. As DNA, the CDR3 is TGCGCCAGCAGCTTGGGACCCCAGGCCGAAGCTTTCTTT.

In regard to this clonotype: A much larger clone lies a single base off, so this may be a read error. V is TRBV18 and J is TRBJ1-1; perhaps TRBD1 as D (6 bases). The CDR3 totals 15 residues. The germline V and J ends were trimmed by 4 bases and 3 bases, with 15 bases remaining between them. Germline lookup yields CDR1 KGHSH and CDR2 LQKENI. This CDR3 is CASSLSTQGYTEAFF. The CDR3 DNA sequence: TGTGCCAGCTCACTGTCCACACAGGGTTACACTGAAGCTTTCTTT.

This clonotype was observed a few times. This rearrangement joins TRBV29-1 to TRBJ2-1; no clear D. Germline loops: CDR1 SQVTM, CDR2 ANQGSEA. The CDR3 extends over 13 amino acids. Trimming pared 4 bases from V and 0 bases from J, leaving 7 bases between. The CDR3 DNA reads TGCAGCGTTGGACACAGCTCCTACAATGAGCAGTTCTTC. As protein: CSVGHSSYNEQFF.

This clonotype was seen only a few times. The rearrangement links TRBV11-2 to TRBJ1-6; D is undetermined. Germline CDR1 reads SGHAT; CDR2 reads FQNNGV. The V end lost 5 bases, the J end lost 6 bases, and 8 bases lay between the germline ends. The CDR3 consists of 13 residues. CDR3 amino acids: CASSPGINSPLHF. CDR3 nucleotide sequence: TGTGCCAGCAGCCCGGGGATTAATTCACCCCTCCACTTT.

With regard to this clonotype: A read error may be the cause here, since a much bigger clone is one base away. This chain links TRBV2 with TRBJ2-5, with 9 positions matching TRBD1. Trimming took 11 bases from V and 4 from J; bases not matched to a gene: 11. CDR1 and CDR2 from the germline V gene are SNHLY and FYNNEI. The CDR3 is 14 residues long. CDR3 region: CAGVRDRDRETQYF. The CDR3 DNA sequence: TGTGCCGGCGTCCGGGACAGGGATCGAGAGACCCAGTACTTC. Complete variable domain (other parts from reference TRBV2 and TRBJ2-5): EPEVTQTPSHQVTQMGQEVILRCVPISNHLYFYWYRQILGQKVEFLVSFYNNEISEKSEIFDDQFSVERPDGSNFTLKIRSTKLEDSAMYFCAGVRDRDRETQYFGPGTRLLVL.

The chain carries TRBV29-1 and TRBJ2-1, with D hard to call. Germline V gene lookup returns CDR1 SQVTM and CDR2 ANQGSEA. Between the trimmed V and J ends, which lost 7 bases and 7 bases, there was a span of 5 bases. The CDR3 totals 9 residues. CDR3 nucleotide sequence: TGCAGCGACGGGAATGAGCAGTTCTTC. It yields the protein CSDGNEQFF.

This clonotype turned up a few times. V is TRBV7-2 and J is TRBJ2-7; D is perhaps TRBD2 (6 bases). V was shortened by 2 bases and J by 0 bases, with 26 bases between the two germline ends. The length of the CDR3 is 20 residues. Germline V gene data show CDR1 as SGHTA and CDR2 as FQGNSA. The chain's CDR3 is CASSLYYQRRGGRGSYEQYF. The CDR3 DNA follows: TGTGCCAGCAGCTTATATTACCAACGTAGGGGAGGTCGAGGCTCCTACGAGCAGTACTTC.

This clonotype was counted a few times. The rearrangement uses TRBV28 and TRBJ1-5; weak D call: TRBD1 (6 bases). This CDR3 is built from 15 residues. Germline CDR1 MDHEN, CDR2 SYDVKM. With 3 bases removed from V and 2 bases from J, the gap between germline ends came to 11 bases. The DNA for the CDR3 is TGTGCCAGCAGTTTGTCTGCAGGGGGCAATCAGCCCCAGCATTTT. Its protein product is CASSLSAGGNQPQHF.

This clonotype was observed many times. This chain connects TRBV18 to TRBJ2-3, with a weak D call TRBD2 (6 bases). Looked up from germline, CDR1 is KGHSH and CDR2 is LQKENI. Trimming stripped 5 bases from V and 2 bases from J, with 17 bases between. CDR3 length: 16 amino acids. The CDR3 DNA reads TGTGCCAGCTCAGTCTCGGCGGGACGAAACACAGATACGCAGTATTTT. This encodes CASSVSAGRNTDTQYF.

This clonotype was found many times. The CDR3 is CASRQPGPNEKLFF. The DNA for the CDR3 is TGTGCCAGCAGACAACCGGGCCCAAATGAAAAACTGTTTTTT. The chain links TRBV12-3 or TRBV12-4 to TRBJ1-4; D is unresolved. Trimming removed 6 bases from V and 5 bases from J, with 13 bases in between. There are 14 residues in the CDR3.

This clonotype showed up just a few times. The CDR3 loop reads CASSLDRVSTEAFF. As DNA, the CDR3 is TGTGCCAGCAGCTTAGACAGGGTAAGCACTGAAGCTTTCTTT. The rearrangement links TRBV7-9 to TRBJ1-1; D may be TRBD1 (6 bases). The V end was cut by 1 base, the J end by 4 bases, with 10 bases between. CDR1 SEHNR and CDR2 FQNEAQ come from the germline V gene (reference sequence). CDR3 length equals 14 residues.

This clonotype occurred a few times. The CDR3 DNA is TGTGCCAGCAGTTTAATCGGGGGTTTAAATGAGCAGTTCTTC. This encodes CASSLIGGLNEQFF. This chain links TRBV6-6 with TRBJ2-1; perhaps TRBD2 as D (6 bases). Per germline, CDR1 MNHNY and CDR2 SVGAGI (reference sequence). V dropped 4 bases and J dropped 7 bases, with 14 bases sitting between them. The CDR3 has 14 residues.

This clonotype was seen ten or more times. This chain uses TRBV5-3 with TRBJ2-7; no clear D gene. TRBV5-3 is noted as an ORF with a role that remains uncertain. CDR3 length: 11 amino acids. V lost 4 bases to trimming and J lost 7 bases, with 9 bases between them. The chain's CDR3 is CARSINGEQYF. CDR3 sequence (DNA): TGTGCCAGAAGCATAAATGGGGAGCAGTACTTC.

The chain recombines TRBV12-3 or TRBV12-4 with TRBJ1-1; 8 nucleotides agree with TRBD1. CDR3 length equals 14 residues. J gave up 1 base and V 4 bases, and 2 bases lay outside the gene matches. CDR3 bases: TGTGCCAGCAGTTCCGGACAGGGGAACACTGAAGCTTTCTTT. It encodes CASSSGQGNTEAFF.

This clonotype showed up many times. The chain carries TRBV16 and TRBJ1-5, with D possibly matching TRBD1 (5 bases). Trimming cost V 2 bases and J 0 bases, with 8 bases left between them. CDR3 size: 15 residues. Germline values: CDR1 KGHSY, CDR2 FQNENV. The CDR3 spells CASSQAGVSNQPQHF. CDR3 bases: TGTGCCAGCAGCCAAGCGGGGGTTAGCAATCAGCCCCAGCATTTT.

Only a few counts were recorded for this clonotype. V and J are TRBV5-1 and TRBJ2-7; 10 bases are a match to TRBD1. This CDR3 contains 16 residues. CDR1 is SGHRS and CDR2 is YFSETQ in the germline V gene. The V gene end was trimmed by 7 bases and the J gene end by 3 bases; junction bases not matched to a gene: 13. The CDR3 sequence is CASSSGSRTGGYEQYF. The CDR3 DNA is TGCGCCAGCTCCTCAGGTTCGCGGACAGGGGGCTACGAGCAGTACTTC. Drawing the rest from reference TRBV5-1 and TRBJ2-7, the complete variable domain is KAGVTQTPRYLIKTRGQQVTLSCSPISGHRSVSWYQQTPGQGLQFLFEYFSETQRNKGNFPGRFSGRQFSNSRSEMNVSTLELGDSALYLCASSSGSRTGGYEQYFGPGTRLTVT.

The chain employs TRBV11-3 and TRBJ1-1; 7 bases match TRBD1. The J segment lost 10 bases and the V segment lost 0 bases, leaving 2 bases of the junction unmatched. Germline V gene sequence: CDR1 SGHNT, CDR2 YENEEA. The CDR3 spans 12 residues. The DNA of the CDR3 is TGTGCCAGCAGCTTAGAGACAGGGCCAGCTTTCTTT. Encoded protein: CASSLETGPAFF.

This clonotype was picked up many times. This rearrangement joins TRBV7-6 to TRBJ2-6; 10 nucleotides agree with TRBD2. Germline CDR1 and CDR2: SGHVS and FNYEAQ. This CDR3 has 20 amino acids. V shed 1 base and J 2 bases; nucleotides not matched to a gene: 11. The CDR3 DNA is TGTGCCAGCAGCTTAGAAGGTAGAGGTCTAGCGGGAGCTGGGGCCAACGTCCTGACTTTC. Protein product: CASSLEGRGLAGAGANVLTF.

In its sample, this clonotype was seen a few times. The gene calls are TRBV20-1 and TRBJ2-7; TRBD2 agrees at 8 bases. The length of the CDR3 is 12 residues. Germline V lookup: CDR1 DFQATT, CDR2 SNEGSKA (reference sequence). The V and J ends lost 3 bases and 5 bases, in that order; junction bases with no gene match: 3. CDR3 residues: CSASGRGNEQYF. The CDR3 nucleotides read TGCAGTGCTAGCGGGAGGGGCAACGAGCAGTACTTC.

The V call is TRBV10-3, the J call TRBJ2-3, with D hard to call. This CDR3 is built from 11 residues. Trimming pared 5 bases from V and 2 bases from J, leaving 2 bases between. Germline loops: CDR1 ENHRY, CDR2 SYGVKD. CDR3 residues: CAISNTDTQYF. The CDR3 DNA reads TGTGCCATCAGTAACACAGATACGCAGTATTTT.

Ten or more counts support this clonotype. The chain links TRBV6-5 to TRBJ2-5; TRBD1 matches at 9 bases. J gave up 4 bases and V 6 bases, and 6 bases lay outside the gene matches. Germline CDR1 is MNHEY and CDR2 is SVGAGI. CDR3 length equals 14 residues. The CDR3 is CASSPSTGGETQYF. The CDR3 DNA reads TGTGCCAGCAGCCCCTCGACAGGGGGAGAGACCCAGTACTTC.

V gene TRBV27 combines with J gene TRBJ2-5; the D gene is possibly TRBD1 (7 bases). The CDR3 totals 13 residues. Germline CDR1 reads MNHEY; CDR2 reads SMNVEV (reference sequence). The V end was cut by 8 bases, the J end by 2 bases, with 12 bases between. The DNA for the CDR3 is TGTGCCAGCCGCGGGACAGATCAAGAGACCCAGTACTTC. Translating it yields CASRGTDQETQYF.

The sample holds many counts of this clonotype. V is TRBV10-2 and J is TRBJ1-1; D might be TRBD1 (6 bases). CDR3 length: 17 residues. The germline gives CDR1 WSHSY, CDR2 SAAADI. Between the trimmed V and J ends, which lost 0 bases and 4 bases, there was a span of 18 bases. The CDR3 loop reads CASSESRRGAGATEAFF. For the CDR3, the DNA is TGCGCCAGCAGTGAGTCTAGACGGGGGGCCGGGGCCACTGAAGCTTTCTTT.

This clonotype was recorded at least ten times. The CDR3 region has the DNA TGTGCCAGCAGAGACGACAGGGCCGAGCAGTACTTC. Translated: CASRDDRAEQYF. The chain combines TRBV2 with TRBJ2-7, with 7 nucleotides matching TRBD1. J gave up 6 bases and V 6 bases, and 5 bases lay outside the gene matches. Germline V CDR1 and CDR2: SNHLY, FYNNEI. This CDR3 region has 12 residues.

This clonotype showed up just a few times. V gene TRBV7-9 combines with J gene TRBJ2-1, with TRBD2 matching 9 bases. The ends lost 4 bases at V and 8 bases at J; junction bases unmatched: 9. CDR1 is SEHNR and CDR2 is FQNEAQ in the germline V gene (reference sequence). The CDR3 has 15 amino acids. DNA of the CDR3: TGTGCCAGCAGCTCGGGACTAGCTAGTTATGATGAGCAGTTCTTC. It encodes CASSSGLASYDEQFF. Drawing the rest from reference TRBV7-9 and TRBJ2-1, the complete variable domain is DTGVSQNPRHKITKRGQNVTFRCDPISEHNRLYWYRQTLGQGPEFLTYFQNEAQLEKSRLLSDRFSAERPKGSFSTLEIQRTEQGDSAMYLCASSSGLASYDEQFFGPGTRLTVL.

This clonotype was counted ten times or more. The genes are TRBV5-1 and TRBJ2-3; TRBD2 aligns across 10 bases. Trimming took 4 bases from V and 6 from J; bases not matched to a gene: 11. This CDR3 is 16 amino acids long. The germline V gene encodes CDR1 SGHRS and CDR2 YFSETQ. CDR3 in DNA: TGCGCCAGCAGCCAGACGGGGCTAGCGGGAGTGGATACGCAGTATTTT. This encodes CASSQTGLAGVDTQYF.

This clonotype was seen a few times. V and J are TRBV7-9 and TRBJ1-5; D is unclear. CDR1 and CDR2 from the germline V gene are SEHNR and FQNEAQ (reference sequence). The CDR3 contains 14 residues. The ends were cut back, 5 bases at V and 4 bases at J, with 12 bases in the middle. CDR3 amino acids: CASSVGSGNQPQHF. The CDR3 DNA reads as TGTGCCAGCAGCGTAGGATCCGGTAATCAGCCCCAGCATTTT.